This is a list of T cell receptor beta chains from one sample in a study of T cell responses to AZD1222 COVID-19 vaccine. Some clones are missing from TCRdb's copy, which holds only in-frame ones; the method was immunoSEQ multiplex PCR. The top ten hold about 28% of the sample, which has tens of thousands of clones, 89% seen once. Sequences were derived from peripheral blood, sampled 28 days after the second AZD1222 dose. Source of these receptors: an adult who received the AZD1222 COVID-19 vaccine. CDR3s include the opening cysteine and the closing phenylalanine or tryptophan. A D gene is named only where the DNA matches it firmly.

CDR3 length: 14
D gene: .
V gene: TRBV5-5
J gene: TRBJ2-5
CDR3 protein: CASSLGTIQETQYF
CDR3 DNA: TGTGCCAGCAGCTTGGGCACGATCCAAGAGACCCAGTACTTC

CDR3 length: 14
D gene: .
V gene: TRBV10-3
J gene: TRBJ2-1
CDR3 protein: CAISEGTTVSEQFF
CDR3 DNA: TGTGCCATCAGTGAGGGTACCACTGTTAGCGAGCAGTTCTTC

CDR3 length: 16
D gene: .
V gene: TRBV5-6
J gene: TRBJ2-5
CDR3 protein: CASSLGIGGIIETQYF
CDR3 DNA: TGTGCCAGCAGCTTAGGGATCGGGGGAATTATAGAGACCCAGTACTTC

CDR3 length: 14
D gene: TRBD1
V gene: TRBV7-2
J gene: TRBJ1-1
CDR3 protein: CASILRTGGTEAFF
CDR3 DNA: TGTGCCAGCATCCTCAGGACAGGGGGGACTGAAGCTTTCTTT

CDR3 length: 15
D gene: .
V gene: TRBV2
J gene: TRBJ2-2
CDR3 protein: CASMKTRTRSGELFF
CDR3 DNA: TGTGCCAGCATGAAAACTAGAACAAGGTCCGGGGAGCTGTTTTTT

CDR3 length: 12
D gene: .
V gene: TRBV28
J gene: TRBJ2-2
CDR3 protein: CASRRIPGELFF
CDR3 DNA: TGTGCCAGCAGGCGGATACCCGGGGAGCTGTTTTTT

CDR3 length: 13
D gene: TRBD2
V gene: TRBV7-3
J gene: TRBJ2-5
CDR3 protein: CASSPGGGETQYF
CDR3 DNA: TGTGCCAGCAGCCCCGGGGGAGGGGAGACCCAGTACTTC

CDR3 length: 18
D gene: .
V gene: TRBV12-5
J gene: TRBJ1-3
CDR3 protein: CASGLVTGPSLSGNTIYF
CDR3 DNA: TGTGCTAGTGGTTTGGTAACGGGGCCCAGCCTCTCTGGAAACACCATATATTTT

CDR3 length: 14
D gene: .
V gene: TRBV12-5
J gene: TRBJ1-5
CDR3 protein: CASGGVYSNQPQHF
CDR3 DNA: TGTGCTAGTGGGGGTGTCTATAGCAATCAGCCCCAGCATTTT

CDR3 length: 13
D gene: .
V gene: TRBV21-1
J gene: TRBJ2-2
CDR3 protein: CASSNRDAGELFF
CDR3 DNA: TGTGCCAGCAGCAACCGGGATGCGGGGGAGCTGTTTTTT